These 25 T cell receptor beta chains share one sample of origin, sequenced in a study of blood T cell repertoires in COVID-19 (dated by TCRdb to 2020 to 2022). Library generation was performed with the immunoSEQ multiplex PCR assay. In its TCRdb copy, this immuneACCESS table keeps in-frame sequences only and misses some clones. Where compared with another copy, unresolved V genes explain less than half of these, and the others have no known cause. The table for this sample lists over 90,000 clones; around 67% of them were counted only once. The ten largest clones add up to 3% to 4.5% of the sample. The material sequenced was peripheral blood. These receptors were collected from a man between 65 and 85 years old with COVID-19, enrolled during active disease.

The chain joins TRBV18 to TRBJ2-2; perhaps TRBD2 as D (6 bases). Trimming pared 0 bases from V and 3 bases from J, leaving 14 bases between. Germline CDR1 is KGHSH and CDR2 is LQKENI. This CDR3 region has 17 residues. CDR3 region: CASSPPISSDHTGELFF. The CDR3 coding sequence is TGTGCCAGCTCACCACCGATTTCTAGCGACCACACCGGGGAGCTGTTTTTT. The complete variable domain, with remaining parts taken from reference TRBV18 and TRBJ2-2, reads NAGVMQNPRHLVRRRGQEARLRCSPMKGHSHVYWYRQLPEEGLKFMVYLQKENIIDESGMPKERFSAEFPKEGPSILRIQQVVRGDSAAYFCASSPPISSDHTGELFFGEGSRLTVL.

The CDR3 sequence: CASSFAGGLPNEQYF. The CDR3 region has the DNA TGTGCCAGCAGCTTCGCGGGGGGGCTCCCTAACGAGCAGTACTTC. J is TRBJ2-7 and V is TRBV7-2, with 9 bases lining up with TRBD2. Germline V CDR1 and CDR2: SGHTA, FQGNSA. The CDR3 sequence is 15 residues long. V dropped 3 bases and J dropped 5; count of bases not matched to a gene: 8.

This clone was seen just once. This chain links TRBV18 with TRBJ1-4, with TRBD1 matching over 8 bases. Germline V gene data show CDR1 as KGHSH and CDR2 as LQKENI. This CDR3 is built from 14 residues. Trimming took 3 bases from V and 10 from J; bases not matched to a gene: 7. The CDR3 here is CASSPGQGTVKLFF. CDR3 in DNA: TGTGCCAGCTCACCTGGACAGGGTACGGTAAAACTGTTTTTT.

The chain employs TRBV2 and TRBJ2-3, with 12 bases that match TRBD2. The CDR3 is 19 amino acids. V shed 8 bases, J shed 10 bases, and the junction held 25 bases outside the gene matches. The germline V gene encodes CDR1 SNHLY and CDR2 FYNNEI. Written as DNA, the CDR3 is TGTGCCAGCTCCGACCTTCTCGGACTAGCGGGATACCCGGGGGGTGCGCAGTATTTT. It translates to CASSDLLGLAGYPGGAQYF.

This chain links TRBV19 with TRBJ2-4; 16 nucleotides agree with TRBD2. Trimming at V came to 3 bases and at J to 0 bases, leaving 2 bases not matched to a gene. Germline V CDR1 and CDR2: LNHDA, SQIVND (reference sequence). CDR3 length: 18 amino acids. The CDR3: CASSIGTSGRGAKNIQYF. CDR3 sequence (DNA): TGTGCCAGTAGTATTGGGACTAGCGGGAGGGGAGCCAAAAACATTCAGTACTTC.

The chain couples TRBV4-1 to TRBJ1-5, with D perhaps TRBD1 (5 bases). Germline V gene lookup returns CDR1 MGHRA and CDR2 YSYEKL. The CDR3 length is 18 residues. Trimming stripped 0 bases from V and 0 bases from J, with 15 bases between. CDR3 in amino acids: CASSQDAQVSYSNQPQHF. CDR3 bases: TGCGCCAGCAGCCAAGACGCACAGGTCAGCTATAGCAATCAGCCCCAGCATTTT.

The CDR3 DNA reads TGCGCCAGCAGCCAAGATCCCAGGGGGTATGGCTACACCTTC. This translates into CASSQDPRGYGYTF. J is TRBJ1-2 and V is TRBV4-3; 7 nucleotides match TRBD1. The V and J ends lost 0 bases and 5 bases, in that order; junction bases with no gene match: 3. Germline assignment: CDR1 LGHNA and CDR2 YSLEER. The CDR3 is 14 residues long.

This chain links TRBV5-1 with TRBJ2-1, with TRBD1 identical over 7 bases. The CDR3 sequence is 16 residues long. The germline V gene encodes CDR1 SGHRS and CDR2 YFSETQ. With 4 bases clipped from V and 4 bases from J, the junction kept 11 bases outside the gene matches. CDR3 nucleotide sequence: TGCGCCAGCAGCCTGACAGGGCGTCTCGAGTACAATGAGCAGTTCTTC. It is translated as CASSLTGRLEYNEQFF.

The chain recombines TRBV6-5 with TRBJ1-3, with D uncertain. This CDR3 spans 13 amino acids. Germline V CDR1 and CDR2: MNHEY, SVGAGI. Trimming removed 7 bases from V and 2 bases from J, with 9 bases in between. The CDR3 bases are TGTGCCAGCACGGTAAATGCTGGAAACACCATATATTTT. It yields the protein CASTVNAGNTIYF.

V usage is TRBV15 and J usage is TRBJ1-1; tentative D call: TRBD1 (5 bases). Trimming shortened V by 4 bases and J by 0 bases, and 6 bases separated the two germline ends. Germline CDR1 LNHNV, CDR2 YYDKDF (reference sequence). The CDR3 is 13 amino acids. This chain's CDR3 is CATSIRVNTEAFF. The CDR3 DNA follows: TGTGCCACCAGCATCAGGGTGAACACTGAAGCTTTCTTT.

The rearrangement joins TRBV6-2 or TRBV6-3 to TRBJ2-1; 8 bases align to TRBD1. Per germline, CDR1 MNHEY and CDR2 SVGEGT. Trimming cost V 5 bases and J 3 bases; bases outside gene matches: 9. The CDR3 length is 16 residues. CDR3 residues: CASSPRQGSVYNEQFF. The CDR3 region has the DNA TGTGCCAGCAGTCCACGACAGGGGAGCGTCTACAATGAGCAGTTCTTC.

The CDR3 protein is CASSRTGGNQPQHF. CDR3 DNA: TGTGCCAGCAGCCGGACAGGGGGCAATCAGCCCCAGCATTTT. V gene TRBV3-1 (or the pseudogene TRBV3-2) combines with J gene TRBJ1-5; 9 bases are shared with TRBD1. CDR3 length: 14 amino acids. CDR1 and CDR2 (germline): LGHDT, YNNKEL (reference sequence). The J segment lost 2 bases and the V segment lost 4 bases, leaving 0 bases of the junction unmatched.

The chain recombines TRBV19 with TRBJ1-5; TRBD1 agrees at 9 bases. With V trimmed by 7 bases and J by 6 bases, 7 bases remained unmatched. The length of the CDR3 is 14 residues. Germline-derived CDR1 and CDR2 are LNHDA and SQIVND (reference sequence). The CDR3: CASTPGQGPQPQHF. The CDR3 region has the DNA TGTGCCAGTACCCCGGGACAGGGACCTCAGCCCCAGCATTTT.

This chain links TRBV4-3 with TRBJ2-1; 8 positions match TRBD2. The CDR3 extends over 15 amino acids. Germline assignment: CDR1 LGHNA and CDR2 YSLEER. Germline trimming cut 5 bases from V and 6 bases from J; bases unmatched to any gene: 9. In nucleotides, the CDR3 is TGCGCCAGCAGCTCCCTGACTAGCGTCCCCAATGAGCAGTTCTTC. It is translated as CASSSLTSVPNEQFF.

This clone has just one count. V and J are TRBV7-9 and TRBJ1-5; perhaps TRBD1 as D (5 bases). The germline gives CDR1 SEHNR, CDR2 FQNEAQ (reference sequence). CDR3 size: 17 residues. With 7 bases removed from V and 0 bases from J, the gap between germline ends came to 19 bases. Here the CDR3 DNA reads TGTGCCAGCACACTATGGGGGACGGGAGATAGCAATCAGCCCCAGCATTTT. Its translation: CASTLWGTGDSNQPQHF. Full variable domain (remainder filled in from reference TRBV7-9 and TRBJ1-5): DTGVSQNPRHKITKRGQNVTFRCDPISEHNRLYWYRQTLGQGPEFLTYFQNEAQLEKSRLLSDRFSAERPKGSFSTLEIQRTEQGDSAMYLCASTLWGTGDSNQPQHFGDGTRLSIL.

J is TRBJ1-4 and V is TRBV18; D gene uncertain. The CDR3 spans 16 residues. The V end lost 2 bases, the J end lost 7 bases, and 17 bases lay between the germline ends. The V gene's germline CDR1 is KGHSH and CDR2 LQKENI. DNA for the CDR3: TGTGCCAGCTCACCAAGCCGACTCACCGCTGGTGAAAAACTGTTTTTT. Translating it yields CASSPSRLTAGEKLFF.

This clone has a handful of counts. The chain is built from TRBV28 and TRBJ1-2; D not resolved. The V gene's germline CDR1 is MDHEN and CDR2 SYDVKM. The CDR3 is 13 residues long. The V end lost 2 bases, the J end lost 10 bases, and 14 bases lay between the germline ends. For the CDR3, the DNA is TGTGCCAGCAGTTTACCATGGGTCCTAGACTACACCTTC. It codes for CASSLPWVLDYTF.

The V call is TRBV28, the J call TRBJ1-6, with D unclear. Per germline, CDR1 MDHEN and CDR2 SYDVKM. The CDR3 extends over 12 amino acids. V lost 8 bases and J 8 bases, leaving 10 bases between the germline ends. In DNA, the CDR3 is TGTGCCAGCTGGGAAGCGGATTCACCCCTCCACTTT. Amino acid sequence: CASWEADSPLHF.

This clone has a single count. The rearrangement uses TRBV10-3 and TRBJ2-3; 7 bases agree with TRBD2. The CDR3 consists of 16 residues. V shed 4 bases and J 6 bases; nucleotides not matched to a gene: 13. Germline loops: CDR1 ENHRY, CDR2 SYGVKD. CDR3 sequence reads: CAISGNRASGRDTQYF. DNA of the CDR3: TGTGCCATCAGTGGAAATAGGGCTAGCGGCCGGGATACGCAGTATTTT.

This rearrangement joins TRBV5-1 to TRBJ1-2; tentative D call: TRBD1 (5 bases). V gave up 3 bases and J gave up 4 bases, with 16 bases separating them. This CDR3 has 15 amino acids. From germline, CDR1 is SGHRS and CDR2 YFSETQ. The CDR3 DNA reads TGCGCCAGCAGCTCGGGGGGAGAAACGGGCTATGGCTACACCTTC. Its translation: CASSSGGETGYGYTF.

The chain combines TRBV9 with TRBJ1-2; 9 bases agree with TRBD1. V lost 4 bases and J lost 7; bases outside the gene matches: 11. Germline V gene lookup returns CDR1 SGDLS and CDR2 YYNGEE. The CDR3 is 15 amino acids. This CDR3 reads CASSLRPGQGSGYTF. The CDR3 nucleotides read TGTGCCAGCAGCTTAAGACCGGGACAGGGATCTGGCTACACCTTC.

CDR3 sequence reads: CASSREAADTQYF. CDR3 bases: TGTGCCAGCTCACGGGAGGCAGCAGATACGCAGTATTTT. The rearrangement uses TRBV18 and TRBJ2-3, with a weak D call TRBD2 (6 bases). V was shortened by 4 bases and J by 4 bases, with 9 bases between the two germline ends. This CDR3 has 13 amino acids. The V gene's germline CDR1 is KGHSH and CDR2 LQKENI.

The V and J genes are TRBV5-4 and TRBJ2-3; D perhaps matches TRBD2 (7 bases). The ends were cut back, 1 base at V and 1 base at J, with 13 bases in the middle. In germline, CDR1 is SGHNT, CDR2 YYREEE (reference sequence). The CDR3 runs 16 residues. This chain's CDR3 is CASSLRGEGGTDTQYF. CDR3 in DNA: TGTGCCAGCAGCTTGAGGGGGGAGGGAGGCACAGATACGCAGTATTTT.

The chain uses TRBV6-5 and TRBJ1-1, with D maybe TRBD1 (5 bases). CDR1 and CDR2 from the germline V gene are MNHEY and SVGAGI. The V gene lost 2 bases and the J gene lost 0 bases, with 13 bases spanning the gap. The CDR3 spans 16 residues. The DNA for the CDR3 is TGTGCCAGCAGTTACGAAAAGGGACTACTGAACACTGAAGCTTTCTTT. Its protein product is CASSYEKGLLNTEAFF.

The chain carries TRBV24-1 and TRBJ1-6, with 7 bases fitting TRBD1. V shed 2 bases, J shed 8 bases, and the junction held 5 bases outside the gene matches. Looked up from germline, CDR1 is KGHDR and CDR2 is SFDVKD. The CDR3 extends over 15 amino acids. The CDR3 loop is CATSDSRQGDSPLHF. CDR3 in DNA: TGTGCCACCAGTGATTCGCGACAGGGAGATTCACCCCTCCACTTT.